The 17 T cell receptor beta chains below come from one sample, sequenced in a study of T cells in Graves' hyperthyroidism and ophthalmopathy. RNA transcripts gave rise to amplified TCR beta CDR3 regions. Using the HTBI primer set, a first-round RT-PCR was run on the TCR CDR3. TCRdb passed the multiplex PCR reads through MiXCR, listing each CDR3 protein once. The profile covers about 600,000 distinct CDR3 sequences, with roughly a sixth appearing a single time and 2.5% to 4% taken by the ten largest. Specimen: blood. The source of these receptors is a woman aged 40-49 years with Graves' ophthalmopathy.

V is TRBV7-9 and J is TRBJ1-1; tentatively, D is TRBD1 (5 bases). This CDR3 has 16 residues. Trimming took 1 base from V and 4 from J, leaving 16 bases between them. The germline CDR1 and CDR2 sequences are SEHNR and FQNEAQ (reference sequence). The CDR3 DNA is TGTGCCAGCAGCTTAGGGGGAGGGGCCCACCCCACTGAAGCTTTCTTT. Its protein product is CASSLGGGAHPTEAFF. The full variable domain, rest sourced from reference TRBV7-9 and TRBJ1-1, is DTGVSQNPRHKITKRGQNVTFRCDPISEHNRLYWYRQTLGQGPEFLTYFQNEAQLEKSRLLSDRFSAERPKGSFSTLEIQRTEQGDSAMYLCASSLGGGAHPTEAFFGQGTRLTVV.

This clonotype was found many times. V is TRBV18 and J is TRBJ2-1; D gene uncertain. From germline, CDR1 is KGHSH and CDR2 LQKENI. V was cut by 3 bases and J by 2 bases, with 8 bases left in between. CDR3 length equals 14 residues. CDR3 bases: TGTGCCAGCTCACCGGTGGAAACCTACAATGAGCAGTTCTTC. Protein product: CASSPVETYNEQFF.

This clonotype was observed at least ten times. This rearrangement joins TRBV29-1 to TRBJ2-2; 9 bases agree with TRBD1. This CDR3 has 14 amino acids. The V gene's germline CDR1 is SQVTM and CDR2 ANQGSEA. The junction had 9 bases not matched to a gene; V was cut back by 6 bases and J by 7 bases. This CDR3 reads CSVLGQGGNGELFF. The CDR3 region has the DNA TGCAGCGTCCTGGGACAGGGAGGGAACGGGGAGCTGTTTTTT.

This clonotype was detected many times. The chain uses TRBV2 and TRBJ2-3; tentatively, D is TRBD2 (6 bases). Trimming stripped 8 bases from V and 1 base from J, with 16 bases between. The CDR3 spans 15 residues. The germline gives CDR1 SNHLY, CDR2 FYNNEI. DNA for the CDR3: TGTGCCAGCCTTCCGACTAGACCAGGCACAGATACGCAGTATTTT. As protein: CASLPTRPGTDTQYF.

This clonotype was found a few times. The V and J genes are TRBV12-3 or TRBV12-4 and TRBJ1-3; D ambiguous. The V end lost 5 bases, the J end lost 0 bases, and 5 bases lay between the germline ends. CDR3 size: 13 residues. The CDR3 DNA reads TGTGCCAGCAGTCATACCTCTGGAAACACCATATATTTT. It specifies CASSHTSGNTIYF.

This clonotype has at least ten counts. The rearrangement joins TRBV10-3 to TRBJ2-7, with a possible D match to TRBD2 (5 bases). CDR1 and CDR2 (germline): ENHRY, SYGVKD. The ends were cut back, 6 bases at V and 1 base at J, with 13 bases in the middle. CDR3 length: 14 residues. This chain's CDR3 is CAISAREVSYEQYF. The CDR3 bases are TGTGCCATCAGCGCCCGGGAAGTGTCCTACGAGCAGTACTTC.

As for this clonotype: This may come from a read error, since a much larger clone is one base off. The chain combines TRBV18 with TRBJ2-7; D remains unclear. From germline, CDR1 is KGHSH and CDR2 LQKENI. The CDR3 runs to 13 residues. This CDR3 is CASSPGRPYEQHF. The CDR3 nucleotides are TGTGCCAGCTCACCCGGCCGCCCCTACGAGCAGCACTTC.

This clonotype was picked up many times. The chain employs TRBV7-2 and TRBJ1-5, with a possible D match to TRBD1 (5 bases). The CDR3 is 14 amino acids. Germline assignment: CDR1 SGHTA and CDR2 FQGNSA. V lost 1 base and J lost 5, with 9 bases in between. CDR3 sequence reads: CASSLGTGDQPQHF. The CDR3 region has the DNA TGTGCCAGCAGCTTAGGTACAGGCGATCAGCCCCAGCATTTT.

This clonotype was detected ten times or more. The chain joins TRBV6-1 to TRBJ2-7; the D call may be TRBD1 or TRBD2 (5 bases each). Germline loops: CDR1 MNHNS, CDR2 SASEGT. The CDR3 loop spans 13 amino acids. V dropped 7 bases and J dropped 3 bases, with 13 bases sitting between them. The CDR3 loop is CASTRGAGYEQYF. The CDR3 DNA sequence: TGTGCCAGCACCCGGGGCGCGGGCTACGAGCAGTACTTC.

This clonotype was seen repeatedly, ten times or more. The V and J genes are TRBV5-8 and TRBJ2-1; 11 nucleotides align to TRBD2. V lost 4 bases, J lost 2 bases, and 8 bases stayed unmatched. Germline assignment: CDR1 SGHTS and CDR2 YDEGEE. There are 17 residues in the CDR3. In DNA, the CDR3 is TGTGCCAGCAGCCCAGCGGGGACTAGCGGACCCTACAATGAGCAGTTCTTC. This gives the protein CASSPAGTSGPYNEQFF.

In this sample, this clonotype turned up a few times. The CDR3 nucleotides read TGTGCCAGCAGCTTTCGGCAGTTTGACTATGGCTACACCTTC. Translated, it gives CASSFRQFDYGYTF. The chain joins TRBV7-9 to TRBJ1-2; D is unresolved. The CDR3 is 14 amino acids. V was cut by 3 bases and J by 3 bases, with 11 bases left in between. CDR1 is SEHNR, CDR2 FQNEAQ, per germline (reference sequence).

CDR3 sequence reads: CASSVREDGANVLTF. The CDR3 bases are TGCGCCAGCAGTGTCAGGGAGGACGGGGCCAACGTCCTGACTTTC. The genes are TRBV10-2 and TRBJ2-6; TRBD2 might be the D (6 bases). V dropped 4 bases and J dropped 4 bases, with 11 bases sitting between them. The CDR3 consists of 15 residues. Looked up from germline, CDR1 is WSHSY and CDR2 is SAAADI.

A few counts support this clonotype. CDR3: CASSLLSPSGGDSQETQYF. CDR3 sequence (DNA): TGCGCCAGCAGCTTGTTGTCCCCTAGCGGGGGGGATAGCCAAGAGACCCAGTACTTC. The gene calls are TRBV5-1 and TRBJ2-5; TRBD2 matches 12 bases. V lost 1 base, J lost 1 base, and 11 bases stayed unmatched. The CDR3 length is 19 residues. Germline V gene lookup returns CDR1 SGHRS and CDR2 YFSETQ. Drawing the rest from reference TRBV5-1 and TRBJ2-5, the complete variable domain is KAGVTQTPRYLIKTRGQQVTLSCSPISGHRSVSWYQQTPGQGLQFLFEYFSETQRNKGNFPGRFSGRQFSNSRSEMNVSTLELGDSALYLCASSLLSPSGGDSQETQYFGPGTRLLVL.

The chain is built from TRBV6-5 and TRBJ2-7, with D tentatively TRBD1 (6 bases). Germline-derived CDR1 and CDR2 are MNHEY and SVGAGI. The CDR3 has 16 amino acids. Trimming removed 0 bases at V and 2 bases at J, with 14 bases between. The CDR3 region is CASSYSVPGTTYEQYF. CDR3 coding DNA: TGTGCCAGCAGTTACTCGGTGCCAGGGACAACCTACGAGCAGTACTTC.

This clonotype was detected many times. The chain links TRBV18 to TRBJ2-1; the D is unclear. The CDR3 extends over 15 amino acids. V lost 0 bases and J lost 5, with 11 bases in between. CDR1 KGHSH and CDR2 LQKENI come from the germline V gene. CDR3 amino acids: CASSPPRQGNNEQFF. CDR3 DNA: TGTGCCAGCTCACCACCGCGGCAAGGTAACAATGAGCAGTTCTTC.

This clonotype was counted many times. The rearrangement uses TRBV5-1 and TRBJ2-1; D call uncertain. This CDR3 has 14 residues. Trimming took 4 bases from V and 8 from J, leaving 16 bases between them. Germline assignment: CDR1 SGHRS and CDR2 YFSETQ. CDR3 nucleotides: TGCGCCAGCAGCACGAACCGTCCGTTGGATGAGCAGTTCTTC. This sequence encodes CASSTNRPLDEQFF. Complete variable domain (other parts from reference TRBV5-1 and TRBJ2-1): KAGVTQTPRYLIKTRGQQVTLSCSPISGHRSVSWYQQTPGQGLQFLFEYFSETQRNKGNFPGRFSGRQFSNSRSEMNVSTLELGDSALYLCASSTNRPLDEQFFGPGTRLTVL.

This clonotype was seen a single time. This chain links TRBV3-1 with TRBJ2-3; tentative D call: TRBD1 (5 bases). The DNA end lines up better with TRBJ1-5; the J call may be wrong. Germline V gene data show CDR1 as LGHDT and CDR2 as YNNKEL (reference sequence). The CDR3 is 18 amino acids. The CDR3 region is CASSQVGSGTYSRDTQHF. CDR3 DNA sequence: TGTGCCAGCAGCCAAGTGGGGTCAGGGACCTACTCGAGAGATACGCAGCATTTT.